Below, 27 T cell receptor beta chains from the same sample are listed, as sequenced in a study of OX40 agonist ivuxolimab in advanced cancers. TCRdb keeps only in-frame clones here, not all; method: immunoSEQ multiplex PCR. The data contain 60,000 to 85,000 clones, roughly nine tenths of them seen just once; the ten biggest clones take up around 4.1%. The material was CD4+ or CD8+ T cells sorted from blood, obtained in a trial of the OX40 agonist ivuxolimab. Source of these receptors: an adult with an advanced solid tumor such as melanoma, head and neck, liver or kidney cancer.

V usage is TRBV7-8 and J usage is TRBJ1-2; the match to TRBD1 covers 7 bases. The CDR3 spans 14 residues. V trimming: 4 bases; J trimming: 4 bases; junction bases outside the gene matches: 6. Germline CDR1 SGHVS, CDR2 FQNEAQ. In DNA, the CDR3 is TGTGCCAGCAGCTCAGGGGGGGTGGGCTATGGCTACACCTTC. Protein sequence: CASSSGGVGYGYTF.

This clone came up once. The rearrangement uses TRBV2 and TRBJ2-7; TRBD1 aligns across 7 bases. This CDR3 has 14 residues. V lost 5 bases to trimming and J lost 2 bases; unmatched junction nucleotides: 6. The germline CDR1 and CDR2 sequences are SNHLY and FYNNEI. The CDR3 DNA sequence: TGTGCCAGCAGTACTTGGACAGGTACCTACGAGCAGTACTTC. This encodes CASSTWTGTYEQYF.

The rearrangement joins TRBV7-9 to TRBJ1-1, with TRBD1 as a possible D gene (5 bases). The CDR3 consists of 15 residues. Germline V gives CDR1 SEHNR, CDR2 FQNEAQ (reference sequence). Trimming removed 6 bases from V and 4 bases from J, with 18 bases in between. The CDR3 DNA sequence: TGTGCCAGCAGTATCACCGGGACCCTGGGCACTGAAGCTTTCTTT. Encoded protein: CASSITGTLGTEAFF.

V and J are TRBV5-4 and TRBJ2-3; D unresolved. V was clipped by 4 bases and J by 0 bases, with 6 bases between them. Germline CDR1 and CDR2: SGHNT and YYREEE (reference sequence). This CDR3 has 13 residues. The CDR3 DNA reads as TGTGCCAGCAGCCTGAGTAGCACAGATACGCAGTATTTT. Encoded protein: CASSLSSTDTQYF. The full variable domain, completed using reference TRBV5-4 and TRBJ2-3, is ETGVTQSPTHLIKTRGQQVTLRCSSQSGHNTVSWYQQALGQGPQFIFQYYREEENGRGNFPPRFSGLQFPNYSSELNVNALELDDSALYLCASSLSSTDTQYFGPGTRLTVL.

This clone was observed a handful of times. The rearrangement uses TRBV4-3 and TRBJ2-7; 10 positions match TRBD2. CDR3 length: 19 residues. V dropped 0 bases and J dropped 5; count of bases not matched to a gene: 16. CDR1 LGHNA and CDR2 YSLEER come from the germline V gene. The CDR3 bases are TGCGCCAGCAGCCAAGAGGGGGGCCGTAAAGCGGGAGGGCCGGACGAGCAGTACTTC. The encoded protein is CASSQEGGRKAGGPDEQYF.

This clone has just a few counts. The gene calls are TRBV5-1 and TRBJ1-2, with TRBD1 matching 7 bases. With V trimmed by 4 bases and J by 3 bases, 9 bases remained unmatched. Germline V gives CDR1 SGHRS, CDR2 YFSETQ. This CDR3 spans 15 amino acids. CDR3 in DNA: TGCGCCAGCAGCACCGGGACAGTAGATCACTATGGCTACACCTTC. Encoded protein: CASSTGTVDHYGYTF.

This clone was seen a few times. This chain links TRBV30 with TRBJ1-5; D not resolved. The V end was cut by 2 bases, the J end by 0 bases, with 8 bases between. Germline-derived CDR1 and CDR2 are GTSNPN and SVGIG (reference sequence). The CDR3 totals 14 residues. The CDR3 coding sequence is TGTGCCTGGAGTCGGACTGATAGCAATCAGCCCCAGCATTTT. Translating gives CAWSRTDSNQPQHF.

CDR3 in DNA: TGCGCCAGCAGCTTGTTCTCAGGGACCGGGGAGCTGTTTTTT. Translating it yields CASSLFSGTGELFF. The chain has TRBV5-1 and TRBJ2-2; TRBD1 is a possible D gene (5 bases). This CDR3 region has 14 residues. The germline gives CDR1 SGHRS, CDR2 YFSETQ. Trimming cost V 1 base and J 5 bases, with 9 bases left between them. Based on the CDR3 plus reference TRBV5-1 and TRBJ2-2, the full variable domain is KAGVTQTPRYLIKTRGQQVTLSCSPISGHRSVSWYQQTPGQGLQFLFEYFSETQRNKGNFPGRFSGRQFSNSRSEMNVSTLELGDSALYLCASSLFSGTGELFFGEGSRLTVL.

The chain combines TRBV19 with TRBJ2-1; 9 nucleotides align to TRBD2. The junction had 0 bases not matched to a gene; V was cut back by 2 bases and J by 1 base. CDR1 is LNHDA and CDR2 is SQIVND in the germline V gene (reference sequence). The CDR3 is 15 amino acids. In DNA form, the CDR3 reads TGTGCCAGTAGTATAAGCGGGGGGTCCTACAATGAGCAGTTCTTC. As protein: CASSISGGSYNEQFF.

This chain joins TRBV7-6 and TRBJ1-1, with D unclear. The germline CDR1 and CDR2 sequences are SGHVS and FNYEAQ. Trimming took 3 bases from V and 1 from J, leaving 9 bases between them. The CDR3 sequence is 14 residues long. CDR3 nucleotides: TGTGCCAGCAGCTTGGGAGTAAAGAACACTGAAGCTTTCTTT. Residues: CASSLGVKNTEAFF.

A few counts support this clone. CDR3 sequence (DNA): TGCGCCAGCAGCCCGGGCTCTGACAGGGGGGAGCAGTACTTC. It encodes CASSPGSDRGEQYF. The gene calls are TRBV5-1 and TRBJ2-7; 9 nucleotides align to TRBD1. The CDR3 consists of 14 residues. V trimming: 4 bases; J trimming: 7 bases; junction bases outside the gene matches: 9. The germline gives CDR1 SGHRS, CDR2 YFSETQ. Full variable domain (rest looked up from reference TRBV5-1 and TRBJ2-7): KAGVTQTPRYLIKTRGQQVTLSCSPISGHRSVSWYQQTPGQGLQFLFEYFSETQRNKGNFPGRFSGRQFSNSRSEMNVSTLELGDSALYLCASSPGSDRGEQYFGPGTRLTVT.

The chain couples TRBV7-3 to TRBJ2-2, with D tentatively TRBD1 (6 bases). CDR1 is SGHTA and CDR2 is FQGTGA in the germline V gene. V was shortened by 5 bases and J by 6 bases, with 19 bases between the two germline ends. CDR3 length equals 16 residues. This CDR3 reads CASSTEDRLGAGELFF. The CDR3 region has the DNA TGTGCCAGCAGCACCGAAGACAGGTTGGGGGCCGGGGAGCTGTTTTTT.

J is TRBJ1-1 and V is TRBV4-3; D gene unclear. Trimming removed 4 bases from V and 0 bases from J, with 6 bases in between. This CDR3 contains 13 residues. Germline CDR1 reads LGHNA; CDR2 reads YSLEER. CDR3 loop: CASSRLMNTEAFF. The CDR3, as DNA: TGCGCCAGCAGCCGTCTCATGAACACTGAAGCTTTCTTT.

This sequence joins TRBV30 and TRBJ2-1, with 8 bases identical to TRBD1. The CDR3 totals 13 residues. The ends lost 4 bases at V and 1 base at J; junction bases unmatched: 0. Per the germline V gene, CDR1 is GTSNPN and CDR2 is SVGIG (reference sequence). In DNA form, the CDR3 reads TGTGCCTGGAACAGGGGGTCCTACAATGAGCAGTTCTTC. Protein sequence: CAWNRGSYNEQFF.

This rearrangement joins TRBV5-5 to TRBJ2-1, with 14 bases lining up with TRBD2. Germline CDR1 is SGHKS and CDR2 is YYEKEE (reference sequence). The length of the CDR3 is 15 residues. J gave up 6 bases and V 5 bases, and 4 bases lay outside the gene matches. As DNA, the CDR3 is TGTGCCAGCAGGGCCGGGACTAGCGGGGGCAATGAGCAGTTCTTC. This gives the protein CASRAGTSGGNEQFF.

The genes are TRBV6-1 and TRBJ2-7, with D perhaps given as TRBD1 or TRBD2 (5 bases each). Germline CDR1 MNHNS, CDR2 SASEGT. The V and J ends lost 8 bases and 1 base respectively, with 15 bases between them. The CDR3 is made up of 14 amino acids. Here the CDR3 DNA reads TGTGCCAGCGGGGGATTGACAGCTTCCTACGAGCAGTACTTC. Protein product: CASGGLTASYEQYF.

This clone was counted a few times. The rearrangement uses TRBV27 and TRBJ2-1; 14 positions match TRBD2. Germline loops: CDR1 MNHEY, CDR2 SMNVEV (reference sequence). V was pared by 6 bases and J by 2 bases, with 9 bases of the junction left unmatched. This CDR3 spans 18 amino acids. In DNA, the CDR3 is TGTGCCAGCAGGTCGAGACTAGCGGGAGGGCCGGCCTACAATGAGCAGTTCTTC. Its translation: CASRSRLAGGPAYNEQFF.

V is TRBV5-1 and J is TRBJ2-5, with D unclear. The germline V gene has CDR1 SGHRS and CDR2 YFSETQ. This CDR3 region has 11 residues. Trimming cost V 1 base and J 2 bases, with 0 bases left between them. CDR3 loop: CASSLQETQYF. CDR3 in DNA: TGCGCCAGCAGCTTGCAAGAGACCCAGTACTTC.

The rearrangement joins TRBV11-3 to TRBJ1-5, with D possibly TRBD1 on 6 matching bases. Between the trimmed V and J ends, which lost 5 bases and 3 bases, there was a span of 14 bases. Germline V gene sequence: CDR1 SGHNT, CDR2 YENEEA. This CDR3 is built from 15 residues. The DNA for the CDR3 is TGTGCCAGCAGCGGCGGACAGTCGTACAATCAGCCCCAGCATTTT. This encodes CASSGGQSYNQPQHF.

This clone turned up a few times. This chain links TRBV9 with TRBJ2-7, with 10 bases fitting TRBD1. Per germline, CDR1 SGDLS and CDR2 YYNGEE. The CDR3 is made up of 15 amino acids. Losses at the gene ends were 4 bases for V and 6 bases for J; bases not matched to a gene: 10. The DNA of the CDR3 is TGTGCCAGCAGCTCGCATCCAGGGACAGGGGCCGAGCAGTACTTC. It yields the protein CASSSHPGTGAEQYF.

CDR3 region: CASSRPGLETQYF. The CDR3 DNA follows: TGTGCCAGCTCACGGCCGGGACTAGAGACGCAGTATTTT. The chain is built from TRBV18 and TRBJ2-3; TRBD2 matches 8 bases. V trimming: 4 bases; J trimming: 9 bases; junction bases outside the gene matches: 6. The CDR3 runs to 13 residues. Germline V lookup: CDR1 KGHSH, CDR2 LQKENI.

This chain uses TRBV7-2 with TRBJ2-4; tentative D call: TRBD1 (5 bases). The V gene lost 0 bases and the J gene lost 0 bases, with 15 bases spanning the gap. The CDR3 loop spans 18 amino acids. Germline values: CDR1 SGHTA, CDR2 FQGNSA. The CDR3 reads CASSLAIRGRGAKNIQYF. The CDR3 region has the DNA TGTGCCAGCAGCTTAGCGATCCGCGGAAGGGGAGCCAAAAACATTCAGTACTTC.

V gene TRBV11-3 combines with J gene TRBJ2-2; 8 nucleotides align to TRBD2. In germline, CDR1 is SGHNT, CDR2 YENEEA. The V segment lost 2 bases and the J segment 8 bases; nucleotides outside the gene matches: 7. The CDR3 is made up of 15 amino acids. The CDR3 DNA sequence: TGTGCCAGCAGCTTAAGCGGGAGAGAGTTAGGGGAGCTGTTTTTT. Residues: CASSLSGRELGELFF.

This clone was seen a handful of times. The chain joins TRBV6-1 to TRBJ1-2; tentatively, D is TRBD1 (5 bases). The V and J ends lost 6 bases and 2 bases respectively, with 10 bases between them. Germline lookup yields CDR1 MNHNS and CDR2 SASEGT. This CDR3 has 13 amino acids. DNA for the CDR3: TGTGCCAGCAGCCATAGACAGAACTATGGCTACACCTTC. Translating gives CASSHRQNYGYTF.

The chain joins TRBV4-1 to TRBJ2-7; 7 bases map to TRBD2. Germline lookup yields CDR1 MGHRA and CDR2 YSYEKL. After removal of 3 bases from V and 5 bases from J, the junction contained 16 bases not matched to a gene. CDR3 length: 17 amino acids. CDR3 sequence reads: CASSHLLSGLAEDEQYF. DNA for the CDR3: TGCGCCAGCAGCCATTTGCTTAGCGGGCTTGCGGAGGACGAGCAGTACTTC.

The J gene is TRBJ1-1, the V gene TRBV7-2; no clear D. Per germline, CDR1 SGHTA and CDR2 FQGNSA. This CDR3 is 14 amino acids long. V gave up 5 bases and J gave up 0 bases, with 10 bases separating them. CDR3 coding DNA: TGTGCCAGCAGCCCACCTCCTTTGAACACTGAAGCTTTCTTT. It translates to CASSPPPLNTEAFF.

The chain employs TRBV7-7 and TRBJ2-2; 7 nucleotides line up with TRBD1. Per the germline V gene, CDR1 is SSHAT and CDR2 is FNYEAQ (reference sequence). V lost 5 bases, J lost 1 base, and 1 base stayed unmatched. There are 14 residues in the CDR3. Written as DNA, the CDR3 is TGTGCCAGCAGCCGGGACAGGAACACCGGGGAGCTGTTTTTT. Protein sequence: CASSRDRNTGELFF.